This T cell receptor (beta chain) was identified during a study of cytomegalovirus exposure and HLA in healthy donors. In germline, CDR1 is MNHNY, CDR2 SVGAGI (reference sequence). The CDR3 spans 14 residues. The V and J ends lost 2 bases and 5 bases respectively, with 12 bases between them. Turning to this clone: No antigen is known for it.

Study-level findings and limits: The authors later found most CMV-associated TCR beta chains appeared HLA-restricted. As a later analysis showed, several of the most significant clusters appeared to be linked to common viral pathogens. Presence/absence analyses rested on an assumption that sequencing depth was roughly uniform across donors.

PCR used 60 Vbeta primers and 13 Jbeta primers. Some clones are missing from TCRdb's copy, which holds only in-frame ones; the method was immunoSEQ multiplex PCR. With 160,000 or so clones in the sample, the ten largest clones hold roughly 2%. This chain joins TRBV6-6 and TRBJ2-5; perhaps TRBD2 as D (5 bases). The sequence was collected from a man younger than 40 in good health and CMV-seronegative. The specimen was PBMCs. In DNA, the CDR3 is TGTGCCAGCAGTTACGGCGGGCGAGGCGAGACCCAGTACTTC. It codes for CASSYGGRGETQYF.